This is a list of T cell receptor beta chains from one sample in a study of T cells after yellow fever vaccination. One entry per CDR3 protein results from TCRdb running MiXCR on the 5' RACE reads. This sample has 500,000 to 650,000 distinct CDR3 sequences, with 13% found just once. Sequenced here: PBMCs, sampled on the day of the yellow fever booster vaccination. The source of these receptors is a man aged 25 to 40 who received the YFV17D yellow fever vaccine. CDR3s leave out the opening cysteine and the closing phenylalanine or tryptophan.

v_call: TRBV30
cdr3_length: 9
cdr3_aa: AWARGAEQY

v_call: TRBV20-1
cdr3_length: 11
cdr3_aa: SAPRGAPREQF

v_call: TRBV27
cdr3_length: 16
cdr3_aa: ASSSESKQGFANEKLF

v_call: TRBV20-1
cdr3_length: 13
cdr3_aa: SARPPSGWGNEQF

v_call: TRBV10-1
cdr3_length: 13
cdr3_aa: ASSVLAGEIDTQY

v_call: TRBV28
cdr3_length: 14
cdr3_aa: ASRPPPGQGSETQY

v_call: TRBV9
cdr3_length: 11
cdr3_aa: ASMPGGTGELF

v_call: TRBV7-9
cdr3_length: 13
cdr3_aa: ASRYSRDRGGEQF

v_call: TRBV11-1
cdr3_length: 14
cdr3_aa: ASSFGRLADSYEQY

v_call: TRBV5-1
cdr3_length: 10
cdr3_aa: ASLPNTGELF

v_call: TRBV20-1
cdr3_length: 11
cdr3_aa: SAYRSGANVLT

v_call: TRBV18
cdr3_length: 12
cdr3_aa: ASSPSTGPNEQF

v_call: TRBV3-1
cdr3_length: 15
cdr3_aa: ASGGGWTSGSYNEQF

v_call: TRBV7-3
cdr3_length: 13
cdr3_aa: ASSWGGARKETQY

v_call: TRBV12-5
cdr3_length: 11
cdr3_aa: ASGGWRDETQY

v_call: TRBV5-4
cdr3_length: 13
cdr3_aa: ASSFRTGGEDTQY

v_call: TRBV25-1
cdr3_length: 8
cdr3_aa: ASRGETQY

v_call: TRBV3-1
cdr3_length: 13
cdr3_aa: ASSQVGLAGNEQF

v_call: TRBV27
cdr3_length: 10
cdr3_aa: ASRAPAVSEF

v_call: TRBV15
cdr3_length: 11
cdr3_aa: ATSSRTRNTIY

v_call: TRBV18
cdr3_length: 12
cdr3_aa: ASSPSTLNTEAF

v_call: TRBV5-4
cdr3_length: 11
cdr3_aa: ASSLGVSGELF

v_call: TRBV18
cdr3_length: 9
cdr3_aa: ASSPSDEQY

v_call: TRBV6-2/TRBV6-3
cdr3_length: 12
cdr3_aa: ASNPPGKKNIQY

v_call: TRBV20-1
cdr3_length: 16
cdr3_aa: SARVAGGSQPSYNEQF

v_call: TRBV4-3
cdr3_length: 12
cdr3_aa: ASSQGTGVGEAF

v_call: TRBV12-3/TRBV12-4
cdr3_length: 13
cdr3_aa: ASSFANRPHGELF

v_call: TRBV5-1
cdr3_length: 12
cdr3_aa: ASSLIEGRETQY

v_call: TRBV28
cdr3_length: 12
cdr3_aa: ASSFGKMNTEAF

v_call: TRBV15
cdr3_length: 13
cdr3_aa: ATSRDWGSGPGQY

v_call: TRBV10-3
cdr3_length: 10
cdr3_aa: ATMHLTDTQY

v_call: TRBV12-3/TRBV12-4
cdr3_length: 11
cdr3_aa: ATWGLAKNIQY

v_call: TRBV7-2
cdr3_length: 13
cdr3_aa: ASSLVTVGESPLH

v_call: TRBV23-1
cdr3_length: 19
cdr3_aa: ASSQFGPDTGLAGIQETQY

v_call: TRBV3-1
cdr3_length: 11
cdr3_aa: ASSQQAPVEQY

v_call: TRBV12-3/TRBV12-4
cdr3_length: 12
cdr3_aa: ASSLANRFQPQH

v_call: TRBV20-1
cdr3_length: 11
cdr3_aa: SASPDANYGYT

v_call: TRBV20-1
cdr3_length: 10
cdr3_aa: SAPLGTDTQY

v_call: TRBV5-5
cdr3_length: 11
cdr3_aa: ASSAPSTYEQY

v_call: TRBV9
cdr3_length: 12
cdr3_aa: ASSVDPDTYEQY

v_call: TRBV7-2
cdr3_length: 14
cdr3_aa: ASSRIGTSGKDTQY

v_call: TRBV11-2
cdr3_length: 13
cdr3_aa: ASSAFRDKGTEQY

v_call: TRBV6-1
cdr3_length: 12
cdr3_aa: ASRAGTSAYEQY

v_call: TRBV5-1
cdr3_length: 16
cdr3_aa: ASSLLPPGQGITDTQY

v_call: TRBV5-1
cdr3_length: 10
cdr3_aa: ASSREGEKLF

v_call: TRBV20-1
cdr3_length: 11
cdr3_aa: SASYRGTETQY

v_call: TRBV27
cdr3_length: 11
cdr3_aa: ASGTGGHEKLF